This TCR beta chain was captured in a study of shared clonotypes between healthy human individuals. Sequencing used immunoSEQ multiplex PCR; TCRdb keeps in-frame clones, though not all of them. This sample yields 300,000 to 350,000 clones, of which 73% are seen a single time; more than 9% belongs to the top ten. The sample comprised memory CD4+ T cells sorted from blood. Subset in this sample: CD45RA-negative fraction. The origin of this receptor is a man aged 30-40 years in good health.

CDR3 amino acids: CASNEPAGGREQFF. DNA for the CDR3: TGTGCCAGCAATGAGCCGGCAGGGGGGCGTGAGCAGTTCTTC. The rearrangement links TRBV7-2 to TRBJ2-1, with D maybe TRBD1 (7 bases). V was pared by 7 bases and J by 9 bases, with 19 bases between. Germline V gene lookup returns CDR1 SGHTA and CDR2 FQGNSA. This CDR3 is 14 amino acids long.